This TCR beta chain was sequenced for a study of blood T cell repertoires in COVID-19 (dated by TCRdb to the early 2020s). Concerning the study at large: Collaborator samples came from the United States, Italy and Spain and covered acute and convalescent phases of COVID-19. The material from the prospective study consisted of cDNA or gDNA derived from T cells, B-cell-depleted T cells, or PBMCs. The dataset comprised deeply sampled blood TCRbeta repertoires from subjects exposed to, actively infected with, or recovered from COVID-19. A freely available public database, intended as a resource for researchers studying the immune response to SARS-CoV-2, is where the repertoires were released. The samples were drawn from the first 160 participants of the ongoing ImmuneRACE study and from some 1,300 subjects provided by 6 global collaborators. Sample metadata almost always included a de-identified subject ID, COVID-19 status, age in years and sex. Where available, HLA class I and class II types were taken from metadata supplied by the sample provider and were not determined by assay-based typing.

The immunoSEQ Assay, a bias-controlled multiplex PCR, was used to amplify TCRbeta CDR3 regions from genomic DNA. The authors' analysis ran thus. Nucleated cell counts per sample were estimated from amplification of reference gene primers within the assay. To quantify the absolute abundance of each unique TCRbeta CDR3 rearrangement, sequence reads were collapsed and filtered. For each sample, productive Simpson clonality was calculated by taking the square root of Simpson's diversity index across productive rearrangements. TCRdb retrieved this table from immuneACCESS and kept in-frame rearrangements only. Not all clones are present; in checked studies, unresolved V genes account for under half, and no reason is known for the remainder. V and J calls and clone size are those listed in that table; D and trimming were worked out from the DNA. In all, the sample holds about 14,000 clones, and 90% of those were seen once. More than 8% of the sample belongs to the ten largest clones.

Broad study findings and their caveats: The amount of clinical and demographic metadata varied by source and participant and was provided uncurated.

The collaborating institutions used their own protocols to collect whole blood in K2EDTA tubes. For TCRbeta analysis, collaborator samples were shipped as frozen whole blood, as isolated PBMCs, or as DNA extracted from either sample type. A remark on this clone: Its binding antigen is unknown. No per-base quality is available; no much larger clone lies one base away.

Trimming leaves V shorter by 2 bases and J shorter by 0 bases, with the junction holding 10 bases beyond the gene matches. Per the germline V gene, LGHNA is the CDR1 and YNFKEQ is the CDR2. Inclusive of the bounding cysteine and phenylalanine, the CDR3 is 19 residues long. The sequence is cut down to CDR3 DNA, 57 bases in frame from base 1. The source material was peripheral blood. The sequence links TRBV4-2 to TRBJ2-4; 10 middle bases align to TRBD2. The sequence was obtained from a human donor in a cohort sampled during active COVID-19. The sequence in DNA is TGTGCCAGCAGCCAATTTCTTCTAGCGGGAGAGCTAGCCAAAAACATTCAGTACTTC. Translated, this gives CASSQFLLAGELAKNIQYF.